The present T cell receptor beta chain was sequenced within a study of T cells after yellow fever vaccination. Overall study: Low-cell-number fractions underwent preparation using SMART-Seq v4 Ultra Low Input.

Findings of the study overall: There was a small share of clonotypes that showed up in both the CD4 and CD8 compartments.

CDR3 length: 16 amino acids. MiXCR, applied by TCRdb to the 5' RACE reads, yields one record per CDR3 protein. The data contain 500,000 to 650,000 distinct CDR3 sequences, roughly 17% of them singletons. As concerns this clonotype: What it recognizes is unknown.

Sequenced material: PBMCs, taken 4 to 6 days after the first yellow fever vaccination. The receptor was isolated from a man younger than 30 who received the YFV17D yellow fever vaccine. The chain recombines TRBV21-1 with TRBJ2-5. TRBV21-1 is a pseudogene. The CDR3 bases are TGTGCCAGCAGCAAAGAGATAGACAATCTGGGAGAGACCCAGTACTTC. Its protein is CASSKEIDNLGETQYF.